The T cell receptor beta chain described here comes from a study of PD-L1 blockade in urothelial cancer. On the study more broadly: Earlier, patients had received 0 to 3 chemotherapy regimens.

The data were produced by immunoSEQ multiplex PCR, yet TCRdb's version contains in-frame clones alone and is incomplete. The sample includes roughly 50,000 clones, approximately 80% of them seen just once. This clone came up once. With 9 bases removed from V and 2 bases from J, the gap between germline ends came to 23 bases. Germline V CDR1 and CDR2: MGHDK, SYGVNS. The CDR3 sequence is 16 residues long. Sequenced here: PBMCs, sampled around atezolizumab (anti-PD-L1) treatment. The source of this sequence is a man between 70 and 80 years old with urothelial cancer. This chain uses TRBV25-1 with TRBJ2-7; perhaps TRBD2 as D (5 bases). CDR3 residues: CARKPTNPGTTYEQYF. CDR3 bases: TGTGCCAGGAAACCCACAAACCCGGGAACTACCTACGAGCAGTACTTC.